This T cell receptor beta chain was sequenced in a study of CD8 T cells in Susac syndrome. An input of about 0.5 to 1 ug of RNA was subjected to reverse transcription using random hexamers. TCRdb re-derived calls from the immunoSEQ multiplex PCR reads in MiXCR, one entry per CDR3 protein. The table lists some 150,000 distinct CDR3 sequences, less than 95% of them singletons, with 0.075% to 0.1% in the top ten. This receptor was taken from a human donor in good health. Source material: CD4+ T cells from PBMCs.

CDR3 residues: CASSQRGGTEQFF. The CDR3 bases are TGTGCCAGCAGCCAACGGGGGGGGACTGAGCAGTTCTTC. The rearrangement links TRBV3-1 to TRBJ2-1, with 8 nucleotides matching TRBD2. Germline loops: CDR1 LGHDT, CDR2 YNNKEL (reference sequence). The J segment lost 9 bases and the V segment lost 2 bases, leaving 3 bases of the junction unmatched. There are 13 residues in the CDR3.